These 21 T cell receptor beta chains were all obtained from the same sample, sequenced in a study of blood T cell repertoires in COVID-19. Repertoires were generated with immunoSEQ multiplex PCR, while TCRdb's copy carries only in-frame clones and drops some. The table has about 150,000 clones, 88% seen once. Sequencing was carried out using peripheral blood. These receptors were taken from a human donor with COVID-19, enrolled during active disease. The donor label of this sample is uncertain.

The chain recombines TRBV4-1 with TRBJ1-1; TRBD1 matches 7 bases. This CDR3 has 16 amino acids. V was pared by 4 bases and J by 1 base, with 9 bases of the junction left unmatched. Per germline, CDR1 MGHRA and CDR2 YSYEKL. The CDR3 DNA sequence: TGCGCCAGCAGCCCCAACCCTCAGGGGGAGAACACTGAAGCTTTCTTT. Its protein is CASSPNPQGENTEAFF.

V usage is TRBV24-1 and J usage is TRBJ2-7, with D possibly matching TRBD2 (6 bases). V dropped 4 bases and J dropped 4 bases, with 13 bases sitting between them. Germline V CDR1 and CDR2: KGHDR, SFDVKD. The CDR3 covers 14 residues. CDR3 in amino acids: CATSDGGRGYEQYF. In nucleotides, the CDR3 is TGTGCCACCAGTGACGGGGGTCGAGGATACGAGCAGTACTTC.

The chain carries TRBV27 and TRBJ1-5; 8 nucleotides line up with TRBD1. The V and J ends lost 2 bases and 16 bases, in that order; junction bases with no gene match: 13. The length of the CDR3 is 14 residues. CDR1 and CDR2 (germline): MNHEY, SMNVEV (reference sequence). CDR3 nucleotide sequence: TGTGCCAGCAGTTTAATTCAGGGGGCGGATTCCCCCCATTTT. It specifies CASSLIQGADSPHF.

This chain links TRBV3-1 (or the pseudogene TRBV3-2) with TRBJ1-4; unclear D gene. Between the trimmed V and J ends, which lost 1 base and 12 bases, there was a span of 18 bases. The germline gives CDR1 LGHDT, CDR2 YNNKEL (reference sequence). The CDR3 consists of 15 residues. The CDR3 DNA sequence: TGTGCCAGCAGCCAAGCTGATCTGGGGAGCCAAGAACTGTTTTTT. It is translated as CASSQADLGSQELFF.

This sequence joins TRBV9 and TRBJ1-1; D is perhaps TRBD1 (5 bases). V was cut by 0 bases and J by 7 bases, with 16 bases left in between. This CDR3 is 15 amino acids long. Germline values: CDR1 SGDLS, CDR2 YYNGEE. CDR3 in DNA: TGTGCCAGCAGCGTAGAGACAGAACAGTGGGGTGAAGCTTTCTTT. Amino acid sequence: CASSVETEQWGEAFF.

This clone was seen a single time. The gene calls are TRBV18 and TRBJ1-3, with D tentatively TRBD1 (5 bases). The CDR3 has 17 amino acids. Trimming stripped 3 bases from V and 0 bases from J, with 15 bases between. Germline assignment: CDR1 KGHSH and CDR2 LQKENI. CDR3 DNA sequence: TGTGCCAGCTCACCCAGTGACAGTCTAAGCTCTGGAAACACCATATATTTT. Translating it yields CASSPSDSLSSGNTIYF.

The chain carries TRBV9 and TRBJ2-2; 7 nucleotides align to TRBD1. V shed 4 bases, J shed 5 bases, and the junction held 14 bases outside the gene matches. This CDR3 region has 17 residues. Per germline, CDR1 SGDLS and CDR2 YYNGEE. The CDR3 DNA follows: TGTGCCAGCAGCCCGACGACAGGGACCCTTTGGACCGGGGAGCTGTTTTTT. As protein: CASSPTTGTLWTGELFF.

The chain combines TRBV27 with TRBJ1-1; a possible D gene is TRBD1 (6 bases). Per germline, CDR1 MNHEY and CDR2 SMNVEV (reference sequence). The CDR3 has 14 residues. V was clipped by 5 bases and J by 4 bases, with 14 bases between them. In nucleotides, the CDR3 is TGTGCCAGCAGTCCCCAGGGGTTCGGCACTGAAGCTTTCTTT. This sequence encodes CASSPQGFGTEAFF.

The rearrangement links TRBV29-1 to TRBJ2-7, with D hard to call. Germline CDR1 is SQVTM and CDR2 is ANQGSEA. CDR3 length: 13 residues. V lost 4 bases and J lost 4, with 14 bases in between. CDR3 sequence reads: CSVVWSGLYEQYF. The DNA for the CDR3 is TGCAGCGTTGTTTGGTCTGGGCTGTACGAGCAGTACTTC.

J is TRBJ1-6 and V is TRBV10-3, with TRBD1 matching over 7 bases. Germline CDR1 and CDR2: ENHRY and SYGVKD. The J segment lost 3 bases and the V segment lost 6 bases, leaving 5 bases of the junction unmatched. This CDR3 spans 15 amino acids. The CDR3 loop is CAIRQTGNYNSPLHF. CDR3 DNA sequence: TGTGCCATCAGACAGACAGGGAACTATAATTCACCCCTCCACTTT.

The genes are TRBV29-1 and TRBJ1-3; D is uncertain. The CDR3 is 14 residues long. With 4 bases removed from V and 0 bases from J, the gap between germline ends came to 10 bases. Per the germline V gene, CDR1 is SQVTM and CDR2 is ANQGSEA. CDR3 DNA: TGCAGCGTTGTAGCGGAACACTCTGGAAACACCATATATTTT. Its protein is CSVVAEHSGNTIYF.

This sequence joins TRBV27 and TRBJ2-1; 15 positions agree with TRBD2. The CDR3 is made up of 18 amino acids. Germline-derived CDR1 and CDR2 are MNHEY and SMNVEV (reference sequence). The J segment lost 5 bases and the V segment lost 7 bases, leaving 12 bases of the junction unmatched. DNA for the CDR3: TGTGCCAGCACCCCGGGACTAGCGGGAGGTAGTATGGACAATGAGCAGTTCTTC. Residues: CASTPGLAGGSMDNEQFF.

The V and J genes are TRBV6-1 and TRBJ2-1; 7 nucleotides match TRBD2. CDR3 length equals 13 residues. The trim removed 2 bases at V and 8 bases at J, leaving 3 bases unmatched. CDR1 and CDR2 from the germline V gene are MNHNS and SASEGT. The CDR3: CASSEIRGDEQFF. The CDR3 DNA is TGTGCCAGCAGTGAAATCCGGGGGGATGAGCAGTTCTTC.

The chain couples TRBV13 to TRBJ1-5; possibly TRBD1 for D (5 bases). This CDR3 is built from 16 residues. The V and J ends lost 5 bases and 6 bases respectively, with 20 bases between them. Germline CDR1 PRHDT, CDR2 FYEKMQ (reference sequence). CDR3 nucleotide sequence: TGTGCCAGCAGCCAGGAGGGGCCGCTCCCTGGTCAGCCCCAGCATTTT. Translation: CASSQEGPLPGQPQHF.

CDR3 region: CASTANEKLFF. The CDR3, as DNA: TGTGCCAGCACTGCTAATGAAAAACTGTTTTTT. The chain employs TRBV28 and TRBJ1-4; D ambiguous. Per germline, CDR1 MDHEN and CDR2 SYDVKM. V was shortened by 7 bases and J by 3 bases, with 3 bases between the two germline ends. The CDR3 has 11 amino acids.

This sequence joins TRBV5-1 and TRBJ1-1, with 8 bases that match TRBD1. The germline V gene encodes CDR1 SGHRS and CDR2 YFSETQ. V gave up 4 bases and J gave up 3 bases; unmatched junction bases: 5. The CDR3 covers 14 residues. Here the CDR3 reads CASSGQGSYTEAFF. The DNA for the CDR3 is TGCGCCAGCAGCGGACAGGGTTCTTACACTGAAGCTTTCTTT.

The chain joins TRBV25-1 to TRBJ2-7; 7 bases are a match to TRBD1. After removal of 8 bases from V and 2 bases from J, the junction contained 6 bases not matched to a gene. Germline lookup yields CDR1 MGHDK and CDR2 SYGVNS. This CDR3 comprises 13 residues. CDR3 nucleotides: TGTGCCAGCCGACAGACAGGGACCTACGAGCAGTACTTC. Amino acids: CASRQTGTYEQYF.

The J gene is TRBJ2-1, the V gene TRBV2, with TRBD2 matching over 11 bases. Losses at the gene ends were 6 bases for V and 8 bases for J; bases not matched to a gene: 0. Per germline, CDR1 SNHLY and CDR2 FYNNEI. The CDR3 length is 12 residues. This CDR3 is CASRGLADEQFF. The CDR3 DNA sequence: TGTGCCAGCAGGGGACTAGCGGATGAGCAGTTCTTC.

The V call is TRBV27, the J call TRBJ2-1, with TRBD2 as a possible D gene (5 bases). This CDR3 comprises 14 residues. Germline CDR1 reads MNHEY; CDR2 reads SMNVEV (reference sequence). The V end lost 6 bases, the J end lost 3 bases, and 12 bases lay between the germline ends. CDR3 protein: CASSPVGVYNEQFF. The DNA for the CDR3 is TGTGCCAGCAGCCCGGTCGGGGTCTACAATGAGCAGTTCTTC.

The CDR3 coding sequence is TGTGCCAGCAGCACTAGAGGGACTAGCGGAGAGACCCAGTACTTC. Its translation is CASSTRGTSGETQYF. The chain links TRBV7-2 to TRBJ2-5; 11 bases are shared with TRBD2. V gave up 5 bases and J gave up 4 bases; unmatched junction bases: 6. This CDR3 region has 15 residues. CDR1 is SGHTA and CDR2 is FQGNSA in the germline V gene.

The V gene is TRBV19, the J gene TRBJ1-5, with TRBD1 matching 7 bases. Germline-derived CDR1 and CDR2 are LNHDA and SQIVND (reference sequence). The V gene end was trimmed by 8 bases and the J gene end by 4 bases; junction bases not matched to a gene: 8. CDR3 length equals 14 residues. The CDR3 sequence is CASLRQGTNQPQHF. The CDR3, as DNA: TGTGCCAGTTTAAGACAGGGTACGAATCAGCCCCAGCATTTT.